This is a list of T cell receptor beta chains from one sample in a study of cytomegalovirus exposure and HLA in healthy donors. The repertoire was sequenced with immunoSEQ multiplex PCR; TCRdb's copy has only in-frame clones and lacks some. The sample shows some 200,000 clones, approximately 80% of them seen only once. The sequenced sample consisted of PBMCs. Every receptor here comes from a girl aged 2-15 years in good health and CMV-seronegative. Each CDR3 is given with its conserved first and last residue. The order of the fields is D gene, V gene, clone size, CDR3 length, J gene, CDR3 DNA, CDR3 protein. The D gene is left open where the match is weak. Size is stated for part of the rows, as once, few or many counts, or as a class when the clone is expanded.

.	TRBV4-2	few	16	TRBJ2-2	TGTGCCAGCAGCCCATGGGAGAGAGGAAGTACCGGGGAGCTGTTTTTT	CASSPWERGSTGELFF
.	TRBV6-6	.	15	TRBJ1-6	TGTGCCAGCAGTTACTACCCCGAACTAAATTCACCCCTCCACTTT	CASSYYPELNSPLHF
TRBD2	TRBV6-1	.	15	TRBJ2-1	TGTGCCAGCACCCAGGGACTAGCGGACTCCAATGAGCAGTTCTTC	CASTQGLADSNEQFF
.	TRBV7-9	.	14	TRBJ1-1	TGTGCCAGCAGCCTGTCGTTTATGAACACTGAAGCTTTCTTT	CASSLSFMNTEAFF
.	TRBV5-1	few	15	TRBJ2-2	TGCGCCAGCAGCTTGGGGCAGGGGCAACCCGGGGAGCTGTTTTTT	CASSLGQGQPGELFF
.	TRBV10-1	.	14	TRBJ1-1	TGCGCCAGCAGTGAGTCGACCCTAGGGGATGAAGCTTTCTTT	CASSESTLGDEAFF
TRBD1	TRBV7-9	.	16	TRBJ1-4	TGTGCCAGCAGCACCTCTCCGGGACAGGGTACTGAAAAACTGTTTTTT	CASSTSPGQGTEKLFF
TRBD2	TRBV13	.	16	TRBJ2-5	TGTGCCAGCAGCCCTCCCTCCGGCGGGGGTGGAGAGACCCAGTACTTC	CASSPPSGGGGETQYF
TRBD1	TRBV5-1	.	16	TRBJ1-1	TGCGCCAGCAGCTTAACCCAACAGGGGGCTGGTACTGAAGCTTTCTTT	CASSLTQQGAGTEAFF
.	TRBV2	.	13	TRBJ1-1	TGTGCCAGCAGCGCAGGGGAAGGGACTGAAGCTTTCTTT	CASSAGEGTEAFF
.	TRBV12-5	.	13	TRBJ1-2	TGTGCTAGTGGTTTGGTACTAGACTATGGCTACACCTTC	CASGLVLDYGYTF
.	TRBV6-6	.	12	TRBJ1-5	TGTGCCAGCAGGACAGCTAATCAGCCCCAGCATTTT	CASRTANQPQHF
TRBD2	TRBV11-2	.	16	TRBJ2-7	TGTGCCAGCAGCAATCCGGGACTAGCGGCCTACTACGAGCAGTACTTC	CASSNPGLAAYYEQYF
.	TRBV14	.	17	TRBJ1-3	TGTGCCAGCAGCCAAGTTGCGACAGCCAACTCTGGAAACACCATATATTTT	CASSQVATANSGNTIYF
TRBD2	TRBV7-9	.	17	TRBJ2-1	TGTGCCAGCAGCACCCGTGCTAGCGGGGGGGCCCGGGATGAGCAGTTCTTC	CASSTRASGGARDEQFF
.	TRBV15	.	16	TRBJ2-7	TGTGCCACCAGCAGAGATCTACTGGACAGCCCCTCCGAGCAGTACTTC	CATSRDLLDSPSEQYF
.	TRBV6-1	.	14	TRBJ1-3	TGTGCCAGCAGTGGTAGTGATCCTGGAAACACCATATATTTT	CASSGSDPGNTIYF
TRBD2	TRBV4-2	.	15	TRBJ2-7	TGTGCCAGCAGCCAAGAGCGGGGCGGGGGGTACGAGCAGTACTTC	CASSQERGGGYEQYF
.	TRBV7-9	.	13	TRBJ2-5	TGTGCCAGCAGCTTAATGACTGGGGAGACCCAGTACTTC	CASSLMTGETQYF
.	TRBV18	.	14	TRBJ2-2	TGTGCCAGCTCACCACGCCCCCCGGCCGGGGAGCTGTTTTTT	CASSPRPPAGELFF
TRBD1	TRBV19	.	14	TRBJ1-5	TGTGCCAGCCGGGGGACAGGGAGGAATCAGCCCCAGCATTTT	CASRGTGRNQPQHF
.	TRBV4-2	.	17	TRBJ1-1	TGTGCCAGCAGCCCGCGAGTGCGGGGAAACTCGGGCACTGAAGCTTTCTTT	CASSPRVRGNSGTEAFF
TRBD1	TRBV10-3	.	14	TRBJ1-5	TGTGCCATCAGTGATCCGGACAGGGACCAGCCCCAGCATTTT	CAISDPDRDQPQHF
TRBD2	TRBV5-1	.	18	TRBJ2-2	TGCGCCAGCAGCTTCGGATCTTCGGGGGGGCCGAACACCGGGGAGCTGTTTTTT	CASSFGSSGGPNTGELFF
.	TRBV7-9	.	15	TRBJ1-1	TGTGCCAGCAGCTTAGCGATTGGGAGCAACACTGAAGCTTTCTTT	CASSLAIGSNTEAFF
.	TRBV27	.	15	TRBJ2-7	TGTGCCAGCAGTTCGACCGGACAGCGCTCCTACGAGCAGTACTTC	CASSSTGQRSYEQYF
.	TRBV7-9	once	13	TRBJ1-1	TGTGCCAGCAGCTTTCCCCAGAACACTGAAGCTTTCTTT	CASSFPQNTEAFF
TRBD2	TRBV2	.	14	TRBJ2-7	TGTGCCAGCAGCATTAGCGGGAGGGCCCGAGAGCAGTACTTC	CASSISGRAREQYF
.	TRBV10-1	.	14	TRBJ1-3	TGCGCCAGCCGGGTTATAGATAGTCGAAACACCATATATTTT	CASRVIDSRNTIYF
TRBD1	TRBV4-2	.	13	TRBJ1-1	TGTGCCAGCCGGGACAGGCCAAAAATTGAAGCTTTCTTT	CASRDRPKIEAFF
.	TRBV2	.	16	TRBJ2-6	TGTGCCAGCAGTGAAGACAGGGTAGCTGGGGCCAACGTCCTGACTTTC	CASSEDRVAGANVLTF
TRBD2	TRBV25-1	.	13	TRBJ2-5	TGTGCCAGCACTAGCGGGAGGGTGCAGACCCAGTACTTC	CASTSGRVQTQYF
.	TRBV6-1	.	17	TRBJ1-2	TGTGCCAGCAGTGAAAGGGGGGGGCCAGGGAATAACTATGGCTACACCTTC	CASSERGGPGNNYGYTF
.	TRBV9	.	15	TRBJ2-2	TGTGCCAGCAGCCCTGTACCGGGAGCCTCGCCGTTAGTGTTTTTT	CASSPVPGASPLVFF
.	TRBV29-1	.	12	TRBJ2-1	TGCAGCGGACTACCCCGAGTGGGTGAGCAGTTCTTC	CSGLPRVGEQFF
.	TRBV19	.	13	TRBJ1-5	TGTGCCAGTAGTCCCTATAGCAATCAGCCCCAGCATTTT	CASSPYSNQPQHF
TRBD1	TRBV5-1	few	17	TRBJ1-4	TGCGCCAGCAGCTCTCGACAGGGGGCGAATTTAGGCGAAAAACTGTTTTTT	CASSSRQGANLGEKLFF
.	TRBV12-5	.	14	TRBJ1-1	TGTGCTAGTGGTAAAGGGGTCAACGACCCTGAAGCTTTCTTT	CASGKGVNDPEAFF
.	TRBV7-9	.	18	TRBJ2-6	TGTTCCAGCAGCTCGGGGGTAAGTCCCCATTCTGGGGCCAACGTCCTGACTTTC	CSSSSGVSPHSGANVLTF
.	TRBV7-2	.	16	TRBJ2-4	TGTGCCAGCAGCTTACTCCCTGGAGGGGCCAAAAACATTCAGTACTTC	CASSLLPGGAKNIQYF
TRBD1	TRBV5-1	once	13	TRBJ1-5	TGCGCCAGCAGCAAGACAGGGAATCAGCCCCAGCATTTT	CASSKTGNQPQHF
TRBD2	TRBV6-1	.	15	TRBJ2-7	TGTGCCAGCGCAGAGGGAAGCGGGAGCTCCTACGAGCAGTACTTC	CASAEGSGSSYEQYF
.	TRBV10-3	.	15	TRBJ1-1	TGTGCCCTCTACTCTAGAACAGGGCTGGGCACTGAAGCTTTCTTT	CALYSRTGLGTEAFF
.	TRBV5-1	.	15	TRBJ2-6	TGCGCCAGCAGCTCGGGTAGCTCTGGGGCCAACGTCCTGACTTTC	CASSSGSSGANVLTF
.	TRBV5-1	.	14	TRBJ1-2	TGCGCCAGCAGCGTTTCCGGGACTGTCTATGGCTACACCTTC	CASSVSGTVYGYTF
TRBD1	TRBV9	.	15	TRBJ1-2	TGTGCCAGCAGCCCCGGACAGGAAGCTAACTATGGCTACACCTTC	CASSPGQEANYGYTF
TRBD1	TRBV5-6	few	17	TRBJ1-2	TGTGCCAGCAGCTTGGACCCGACAGGGTACACTAACTATGGCTACACCTTC	CASSLDPTGYTNYGYTF
.	TRBV5-6	.	12	TRBJ2-7	TGTGCCAGCAGCTTGGAACAGGCCGAGCAGTACTTC	CASSLEQAEQYF
.	TRBV5-1	.	13	TRBJ2-7	TGCGCCAGCAGCTTGAGCACTACCTACGAGCAGTACTTC	CASSLSTTYEQYF
TRBD1	TRBV29-1	.	14	TRBJ1-2	TGCAGCGTTCTCCCCCGGGACAGGGGTTATGGCTACACCTTC	CSVLPRDRGYGYTF
TRBD1	TRBV5-4	.	14	TRBJ1-1	TGTGCCAGCAGCGGGGGACAGCCGAACACTGAAGCTTTCTTT	CASSGGQPNTEAFF
.	TRBV7-9	few	17	TRBJ1-3	TGTGCCAGCAGCTTAGCGGGGGCCCTTACCTCTGGAAACACCATATATTTT	CASSLAGALTSGNTIYF
.	TRBV12-2	.	18	TRBJ2-2	TGTGCAAGTCGCTTAGCGGTAATAGCGGGAGAGGGAACCGGGGAGCTGTTTTTT	CASRLAVIAGEGTGELFF